What follows are 3 T cell receptor beta chains derived from one specimen sequenced in a study of T cells in Graves' hyperthyroidism and ophthalmopathy. TCR beta CDR3 region amplification was performed from RNA transcripts. The TCR CDR3 first-round RT-PCR relied on the HTBI primer set. TCRdb reprocessed the multiplex PCR reads via MiXCR and lists one record per CDR3 protein. This sample carries 150,000 or so distinct CDR3 sequences, less than 25% of them seen once, and the ten largest clones take around 69%. What was sequenced was blood. All receptors derive from a woman aged 50 to 60 with Graves' hyperthyroidism that later progressed to Graves' ophthalmopathy.

This clonotype came up many times. This chain joins TRBV28 and TRBJ1-1, with TRBD1 identical over 10 bases. Per germline, CDR1 MDHEN and CDR2 SYDVKM. This CDR3 is built from 15 residues. V shed 6 bases, J shed 5 bases, and the junction held 9 bases outside the gene matches. The CDR3 DNA is TGTGCCAGCAGAACACCGGGACAGGGGAAGACTGAAGCTTTCTTT. Its protein product is CASRTPGQGKTEAFF.

A word on this clonotype: A much more abundant neighbour one base away suggests this may be a read error. V usage is TRBV5-1 and J usage is TRBJ2-3; the D call may be TRBD1 or TRBD2 (6 bases each). The germline V gene has CDR1 SGHRS and CDR2 YFSETQ. The CDR3 totals 14 residues. CDR3 amino acids: CAGSNQGRTDTQYF. DNA for the CDR3: TGCGCCGGCAGCAACCAGGGGAGGACAGATACGCAGTATTTT.

The rearrangement links TRBV7-8 to TRBJ1-5; D not resolved. The CDR3 runs to 15 residues. Germline V gene sequence: CDR1 SGHVS, CDR2 FQNEAQ. V was cut by 11 bases and J by 3 bases, with 20 bases left in between. CDR3 protein: CAASLNRIANQPQHF. The CDR3 DNA reads TGTGCCGCCAGCTTAAATCGTATCGCCAATCAGCCCCAGCATTTT.